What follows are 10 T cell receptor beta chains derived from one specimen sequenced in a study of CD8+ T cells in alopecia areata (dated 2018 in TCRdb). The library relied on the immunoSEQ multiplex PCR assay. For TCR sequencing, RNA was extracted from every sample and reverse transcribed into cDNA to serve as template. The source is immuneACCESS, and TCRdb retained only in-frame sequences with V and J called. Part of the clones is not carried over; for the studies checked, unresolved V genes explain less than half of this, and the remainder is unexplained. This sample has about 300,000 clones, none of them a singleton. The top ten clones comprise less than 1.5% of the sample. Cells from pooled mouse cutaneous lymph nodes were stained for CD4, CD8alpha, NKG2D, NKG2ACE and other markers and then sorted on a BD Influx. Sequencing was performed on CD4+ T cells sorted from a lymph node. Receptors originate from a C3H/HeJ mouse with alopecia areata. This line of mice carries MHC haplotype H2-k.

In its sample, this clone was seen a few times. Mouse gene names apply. The DNA read from the CDR3 is TGTGCCAGCAGTAGACAGTACACCGGG. It is translated as CASSRQYTG. The CDR3 in full is CASSRQYTGQLYF. The chain uses TRBV19 and TRBJ2-2; D perhaps matches TRBD1 (5 bases). The read ends 4 residues before the CDR3 terminus; that terminus is restored from the germline J gene. Trimming shortened V by 3 bases and J by 3 bases, and 6 bases separated the two germline ends. From germline, CDR1 is FNHDT and CDR2 SITEND (reference sequence). This CDR3 comprises 13 residues.

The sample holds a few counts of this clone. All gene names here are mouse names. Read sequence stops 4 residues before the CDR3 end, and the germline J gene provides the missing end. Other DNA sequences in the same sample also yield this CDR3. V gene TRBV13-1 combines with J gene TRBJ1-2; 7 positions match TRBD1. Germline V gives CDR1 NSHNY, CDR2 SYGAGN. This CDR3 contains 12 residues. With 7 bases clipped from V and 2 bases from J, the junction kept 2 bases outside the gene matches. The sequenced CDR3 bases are TGTGCCAGCGCGACAGGGAACTCC. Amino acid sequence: CASATGNS. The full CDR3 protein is CASATGNSDYTF.

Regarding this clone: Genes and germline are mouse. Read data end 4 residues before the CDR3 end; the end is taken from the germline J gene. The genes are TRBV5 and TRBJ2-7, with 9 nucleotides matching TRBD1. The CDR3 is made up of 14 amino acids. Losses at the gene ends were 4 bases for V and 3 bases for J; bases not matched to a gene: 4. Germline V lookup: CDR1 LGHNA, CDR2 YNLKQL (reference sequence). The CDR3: CASSPGTGIYEQYF. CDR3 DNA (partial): TGTGCCAGCAGCCCCGGGACAGGGATCTAT.

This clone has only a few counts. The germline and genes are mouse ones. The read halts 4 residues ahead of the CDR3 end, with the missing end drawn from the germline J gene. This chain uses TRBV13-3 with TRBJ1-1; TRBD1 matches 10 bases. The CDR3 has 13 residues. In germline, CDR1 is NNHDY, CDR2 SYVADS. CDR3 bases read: TGTGCCAGCAGTCGACAGGGGGCGAGA. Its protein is CASSRQGAR. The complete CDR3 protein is CASSRQGAREVFF.

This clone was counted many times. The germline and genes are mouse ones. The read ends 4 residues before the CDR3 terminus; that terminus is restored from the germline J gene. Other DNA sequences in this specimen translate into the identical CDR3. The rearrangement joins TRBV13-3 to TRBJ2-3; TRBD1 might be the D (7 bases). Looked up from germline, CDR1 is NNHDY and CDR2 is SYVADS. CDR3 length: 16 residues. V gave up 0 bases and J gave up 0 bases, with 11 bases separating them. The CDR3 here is CASSDARGGSAETLYF. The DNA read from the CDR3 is TGTGCCAGCAGTGATGCGAGAGGGGGCAGTGCAGAA.

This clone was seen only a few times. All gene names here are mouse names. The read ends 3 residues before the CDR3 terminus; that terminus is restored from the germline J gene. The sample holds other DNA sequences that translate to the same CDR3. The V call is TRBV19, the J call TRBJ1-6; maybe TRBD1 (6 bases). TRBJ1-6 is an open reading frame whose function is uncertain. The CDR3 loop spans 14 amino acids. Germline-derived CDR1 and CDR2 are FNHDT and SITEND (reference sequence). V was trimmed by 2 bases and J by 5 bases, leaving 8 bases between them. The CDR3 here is CASSIQGNNSPLYF. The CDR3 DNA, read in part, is TGTGCCAGCAGTATCCAGGGGAATAATTCGCCC.

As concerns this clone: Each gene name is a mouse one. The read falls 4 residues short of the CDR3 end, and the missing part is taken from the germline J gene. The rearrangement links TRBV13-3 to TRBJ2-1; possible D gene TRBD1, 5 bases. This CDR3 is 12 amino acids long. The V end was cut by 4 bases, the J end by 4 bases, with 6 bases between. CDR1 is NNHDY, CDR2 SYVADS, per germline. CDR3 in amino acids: CASSPGYAEQFF. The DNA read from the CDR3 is TGTGCCAGCAGTCCAGGGTATGCT.

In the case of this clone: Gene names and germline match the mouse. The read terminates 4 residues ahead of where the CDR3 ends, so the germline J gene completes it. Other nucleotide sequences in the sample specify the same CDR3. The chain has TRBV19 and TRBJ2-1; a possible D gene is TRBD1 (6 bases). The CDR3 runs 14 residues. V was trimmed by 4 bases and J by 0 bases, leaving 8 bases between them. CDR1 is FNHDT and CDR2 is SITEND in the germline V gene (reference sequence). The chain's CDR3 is CASSGDNNYAEQFF. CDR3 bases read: TGTGCCAGCAGTGGGGACAATAACTATGCT.

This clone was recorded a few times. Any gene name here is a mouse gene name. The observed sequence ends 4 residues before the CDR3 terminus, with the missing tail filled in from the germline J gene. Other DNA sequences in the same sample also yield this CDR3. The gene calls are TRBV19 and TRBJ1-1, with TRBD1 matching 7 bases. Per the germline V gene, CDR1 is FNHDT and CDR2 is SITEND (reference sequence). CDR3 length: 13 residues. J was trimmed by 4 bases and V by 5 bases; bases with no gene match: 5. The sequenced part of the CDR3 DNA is TGTGCCAGCAGGTACAGGGGAGGCACA. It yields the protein CASRYRGGT. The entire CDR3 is CASRYRGGTEVFF.

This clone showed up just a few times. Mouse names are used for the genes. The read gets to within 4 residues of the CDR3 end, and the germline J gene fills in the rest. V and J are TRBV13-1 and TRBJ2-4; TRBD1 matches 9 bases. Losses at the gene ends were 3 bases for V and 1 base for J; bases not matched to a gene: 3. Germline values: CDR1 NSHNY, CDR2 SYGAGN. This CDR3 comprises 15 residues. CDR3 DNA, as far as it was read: TGTGCCAGCAGTGCCACAGGGGGCGGTCAAAAC. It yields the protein CASSATGGGQN. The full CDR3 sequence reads CASSATGGGQNTLYF.